This passage covers 12 T cell receptor beta chains from one sample sequenced in a study of T cell changes during pregnancy in multiple sclerosis. Method: immunoSEQ multiplex PCR; TCRdb's copy keeps in-frame clones and lacks some. This sample has tens of thousands of clones, with approximately 92% found just once. The sample consisted of CD4+ T cells from peripheral blood mononuclear cells, taken after pregnancy. The receptors derive from a female donor in good health, enrolled as a control in a pregnancy study.

The chain is built from TRBV2 and TRBJ2-3; TRBD2 matches 8 bases. The CDR3 runs 14 residues. Germline CDR1 reads SNHLY; CDR2 reads FYNNEI. The V gene end was trimmed by 5 bases and the J gene end by 2 bases; junction bases not matched to a gene: 3. CDR3 nucleotides: TGTGCCAGCAGTAGGACTAGCTACACAGATACGCAGTATTTT. Its translation is CASSRTSYTDTQYF. Complete variable domain (other parts from reference TRBV2 and TRBJ2-3): EPEVTQTPSHQVTQMGQEVILRCVPISNHLYFYWYRQILGQKVEFLVSFYNNEISEKSEIFDDQFSVERPDGSNFTLKIRSTKLEDSAMYFCASSRTSYTDTQYFGPGTRLTVL.

The chain links TRBV7-8 to TRBJ1-4; a possible D gene is TRBD1 (5 bases). V was clipped by 3 bases and J by 10 bases, with 12 bases between them. The V gene's germline CDR1 is SGHVS and CDR2 FQNEAQ. This CDR3 has 13 amino acids. In DNA, the CDR3 is TGTGCCAGCAGCTTGCTAGGGAGGGGAAAACTGTTTTTT. Amino acid sequence: CASSLLGRGKLFF.

The gene calls are TRBV9 and TRBJ2-3, with 8 bases fitting TRBD2. The germline V gene encodes CDR1 SGDLS and CDR2 YYNGEE. The CDR3 is made up of 16 amino acids. Trimming at V came to 1 base and at J to 1 base, leaving 5 bases not matched to a gene. CDR3 protein: CASSVMDSGGTDTQYF. CDR3 bases: TGTGCCAGCAGCGTAATGGATAGCGGGGGCACAGATACGCAGTATTTT.

The V gene is TRBV5-1, the J gene TRBJ2-5, with 11 bases matching TRBD1. Germline V lookup: CDR1 SGHRS, CDR2 YFSETQ. V gave up 0 bases and J gave up 3 bases; unmatched junction bases: 4. The CDR3 length is 16 residues. The CDR3 DNA reads TGCGCCAGCAGCTTGGAAGGGGGACAGGGGGAAGAGACCCAGTACTTC. It yields the protein CASSLEGGQGEETQYF.

The V and J genes are TRBV7-2 and TRBJ2-4; 9 bases fit TRBD1. The CDR3 has 16 amino acids. V lost 1 base, J lost 2 bases, and 3 bases stayed unmatched. From germline, CDR1 is SGHTA and CDR2 FQGNSA. The CDR3 region has the DNA TGTGCCAGCAGCTTAGGCGACAGGGGGTCCAAAAACATTCAGTACTTC. Its translation: CASSLGDRGSKNIQYF.

The chain combines TRBV5-1 with TRBJ1-1; 8 bases align to TRBD1. With V trimmed by 2 bases and J by 1 base, 4 bases remained unmatched. This CDR3 has 15 residues. Per germline, CDR1 SGHRS and CDR2 YFSETQ. CDR3 amino acids: CASSLAGTGNTEAFF. CDR3 sequence (DNA): TGCGCCAGCAGCTTAGCCGGGACAGGGAACACTGAAGCTTTCTTT.

This chain uses TRBV5-1 with TRBJ1-6; a possible D gene is TRBD1 (5 bases). Per the germline V gene, CDR1 is SGHRS and CDR2 is YFSETQ. CDR3 length: 15 amino acids. Trimming removed 5 bases at V and 8 bases at J, with 17 bases between. CDR3 bases: TGCGCCAGCAGTGCAGGGCCCGAAACTTATTCACCCCTCCACTTT. This translates into CASSAGPETYSPLHF. The entire variable domain, with the rest obtained from reference TRBV5-1 and TRBJ1-6, is as follows: KAGVTQTPRYLIKTRGQQVTLSCSPISGHRSVSWYQQTPGQGLQFLFEYFSETQRNKGNFPGRFSGRQFSNSRSEMNVSTLELGDSALYLCASSAGPETYSPLHFGNGTRLTVT.

V usage is TRBV29-1 and J usage is TRBJ1-1; 7 bases align to TRBD1. J lost 5 bases, V lost 4 bases, and 7 bases had no gene match. The CDR3 sequence is 13 residues long. Germline CDR1 reads SQVTM; CDR2 reads ANQGSEA. The CDR3 is CSVVSSGGTEAFF. DNA for the CDR3: TGCAGCGTTGTCTCCTCAGGGGGAACTGAAGCTTTCTTT.

The CDR3 region is CASSLVVGPHQPQHF. CDR3 bases: TGTGCCAGCAGCTTGGTAGTGGGCCCACATCAGCCCCAGCATTTT. This chain connects TRBV5-5 to TRBJ1-5; no reliable D call. Germline loops: CDR1 SGHKS, CDR2 YYEKEE (reference sequence). V lost 0 bases to trimming and J lost 5 bases, with 12 bases between them. The CDR3 runs to 15 residues.

The genes are TRBV28 and TRBJ2-1; TRBD2 aligns across 8 bases. Germline trimming cut 6 bases from V and 3 bases from J; bases unmatched to any gene: 1. CDR1 is MDHEN and CDR2 is SYDVKM in the germline V gene. The CDR3 is made up of 13 amino acids. The CDR3 here is CASRRGGYNEQFF. Written as DNA, the CDR3 is TGTGCCAGCAGACGGGGGGGCTACAATGAGCAGTTCTTC.

V is TRBV7-2 and J is TRBJ1-2, with no clear D. Deletions cut 1 base from V and 4 bases from J, with 13 bases between. The CDR3 totals 15 residues. CDR1 and CDR2 (germline): SGHTA, FQGNSA. CDR3: CASSLGGSLFYGYTF. DNA of the CDR3: TGTGCCAGCAGCTTAGGCGGCAGCCTTTTCTATGGCTACACCTTC.

The J gene is TRBJ2-6, the V gene TRBV7-6, with TRBD1 matching over 10 bases. Germline CDR1 and CDR2: SGHVS and FNYEAQ. The CDR3 extends over 17 amino acids. With V trimmed by 3 bases and J by 4 bases, 6 bases remained unmatched. CDR3 sequence reads: CASSLGTGVSGANVLTF. As DNA, the CDR3 is TGTGCCAGCAGCTTGGGGACAGGGGTATCGGGGGCCAACGTCCTGACTTTC.